One and the same sample provided the 6 T cell receptor beta chains below, sequenced in a study of graft-versus-host responses after intestinal transplantation. These receptors' antigens are unknown. Libraries were prepared by immunoSEQ multiplex PCR; TCRdb keeps only in-frame clonotypes and omits some of them. Of some 100,000 clones in the sample, 75% to 95% are singletons; the top ten hold 5% to 6.5%. Specimen: unstimulated CD8+ T cells sorted from spleen or lymph node cells, collected before intestinal transplant. Source of these receptors: a human donor who received an intestinal transplant.

The V call is TRBV30, the J call TRBJ2-7; D ambiguous. V was shortened by 5 bases and J by 1 base, with 9 bases between the two germline ends. The V gene's germline CDR1 is GTSNPN and CDR2 SVGIG (reference sequence). This CDR3 is built from 12 residues. The CDR3: CAWSAGSYEQYF. CDR3 nucleotide sequence: TGTGCCTGGTCGGCAGGTTCCTACGAGCAGTACTTC.

The J gene is TRBJ2-7, the V gene TRBV6-1; D unclear. V was cut by 6 bases and J by 7 bases, with 19 bases left in between. The germline CDR1 and CDR2 sequences are MNHNS and SASEGT. The CDR3 is 14 residues long. The CDR3 here is CASSPDSSRVEQYF. CDR3 DNA: TGTGCCAGCAGCCCCGACTCATCTCGTGTGGAGCAGTACTTC.

This clone was recorded only once. This chain connects TRBV11-2 to TRBJ2-2, with TRBD1 as a possible D gene (7 bases). The CDR3 contains 17 residues. The germline gives CDR1 SGHAT, CDR2 FQNNGV. V was shortened by 4 bases and J by 0 bases, with 15 bases between the two germline ends. The CDR3 reads CASSSPAGQPNTGELFF. The DNA for the CDR3 is TGTGCCAGCAGCTCGCCGGCGGGACAGCCGAACACCGGGGAGCTGTTTTTT.

The chain couples TRBV11-2 to TRBJ2-3; TRBD2 matches 9 bases. From germline, CDR1 is SGHAT and CDR2 FQNNGV. The length of the CDR3 is 17 residues. V shed 1 base and J 4 bases; nucleotides not matched to a gene: 9. CDR3 residues: CASSLARSGGKPDTQYF. The CDR3 nucleotides read TGTGCCAGCAGCTTAGCCCGTAGCGGGGGTAAGCCAGATACGCAGTATTTT.

This chain links TRBV11-2 with TRBJ2-5, with 8 nucleotides matching TRBD1. The tail of the sequence fits TRBJ2-7 better, so the J call may be wrong. CDR1 and CDR2 (germline): SGHAT, FQNNGV. CDR3 length: 15 amino acids. This CDR3 is CASRVTDRGPYEQYF. The CDR3, as DNA: TGTGCCAGCAGGGTAACAGACAGGGGTCCTTACGAGCAGTACTTC.

The V call is TRBV7-6, the J call TRBJ1-1, with D unresolved. V gave up 4 bases and J gave up 7 bases, with 16 bases separating them. This CDR3 is 14 amino acids long. The germline gives CDR1 SGHVS, CDR2 FNYEAQ. The CDR3 sequence: CASSSTPGDNEAFF. The CDR3 coding sequence is TGTGCCAGCAGCTCCACCCCCGGTGACAATGAAGCTTTCTTT.